The entry that follows covers one T cell receptor (beta chain) sequence. In this sample, this clonotype turned up many times. Its antigen is still unknown. No base quality information exists; no much larger clone differs at one position. This record belongs to a study of regulatory T cells in long-lasting Graves disease (dated by TCRdb to the early 2020s). For the study in its entirety: Newly diagnosed Graves' disease patients had taken antithyroid drugs for less than 3 months. This study used TCR sequencing and RNA sequencing of peripheral blood to compare persistent Graves' disease patients against newly diagnosed Graves' disease patients. The study was registered as a clinical trial and conducted in China. TCR sequencing covered 13 persistent and 20 newly diagnosed Graves' disease patients, some 33 samples in total.

The V and J ends are trimmed by 9 bases and 3 bases, leaving 14 bases between them. The CDR3, from cysteine to phenylalanine, totals 13 residues. Only CDR3 DNA remains: 39 bases, in frame from the first base. The germline V gene provides CDR1 SGHTA and CDR2 FQGNSA. In light of the paper, this sample's time point label describes: newly diagnosed GD, antithyroid drugs for less than 3 months. For both TCR sequencing and RNA sequencing, RNA was extracted from PBMCs using TRIzol. The diagnosis of Graves' disease was made according to American Thyroid Association guidelines. The patients came from an endocrinology department in Xi'an, China. Each patient gave about 10 milliliters of peripheral blood, collected in an EDTA anticoagulant tube. PBMCs were isolated by Ficoll Paque Plus density gradient separation without further T cell sorting. RNA quality was checked with an Agilent 2100 Bioanalyzer and agarose gel, and concentration with a NanoDrop 2000.

The library was prepared using multiplex PCR. Sequencer: Illumina HiSeq 4000. iRepertoire HTBI primers and Arm-PCR amplification of CDR3 regions were used to construct TCR beta libraries. Before sequencing, the PCR products went through gel purification. The published analysis was carried out like this. Gene usage analysis of CDR3 amino acid clonotypes used the 62 TRBV and 14 to 15 TRBJ segments found across samples. COPE and FqMerger were used to merge the filtered high-quality paired reads into contigs. BLAST was used to align contigs to the IMGT TRBV, TRBD and TRBJ reference genes, and CDR3 was defined following IMGT. Any clonotype with a frequency above 0.1% was classified as a highly expanded clone. Repertoire diversity was measured by Shannon entropy, and V-J evenness by the Gini coefficient. Public clonotypes were defined as clonotypes shared by more than one individual. Using fastp at Q25 and MiXCR, TCRdb reprocessed the public reads and kept productive beta chains. Rows merge per CDR3 protein into single entries with the most common DNA and genes. TCRdb, not the authors, supplied the V and J calls. In this sample the table shows about 200,000 distinct CDR3 sequences, roughly 18% of which occur a single time. In total, the top ten clones hold approximately 20% of the sample.

The research as a whole found: Patients with persistent disease shared more public clonotypes (under 3,000) than newly diagnosed patients did (around 1,000). Persistent disease showed preferential use of TRBV28, TRBJ1-2 and TRBJ2-5, whereas newly diagnosed disease favored TRBV20-1 and TRBJ2-1. Sequencing and analysis were limited to the TCR beta chain. The authors acknowledged the small sample size as a limitation that may reduce accuracy. Lower TCR Shannon entropy and fewer highly expanded clones were observed in persistent Graves' disease patients than in newly diagnosed patients, which suggested clonal expansion. Because the primary lesion, thyroid tissue, could not be accessed, the study looked at peripheral blood alone.

This TCR derives from a female donor with Graves disease. The chain is encoded by TRBV7-2 joined to TRBJ1-2; confidence is insufficient to name the D gene. The specimen was peripheral blood mononuclear cells (PBMCs), collected at new diagnosis, from a patient treated with antithyroid drugs. The CDR3 amino acid sequence is: CASCPAPDYGYTF. The DNA sequence is given as TGTGCCAGTTGCCCAGCCCCCGACTATGGCTACACCTTC.